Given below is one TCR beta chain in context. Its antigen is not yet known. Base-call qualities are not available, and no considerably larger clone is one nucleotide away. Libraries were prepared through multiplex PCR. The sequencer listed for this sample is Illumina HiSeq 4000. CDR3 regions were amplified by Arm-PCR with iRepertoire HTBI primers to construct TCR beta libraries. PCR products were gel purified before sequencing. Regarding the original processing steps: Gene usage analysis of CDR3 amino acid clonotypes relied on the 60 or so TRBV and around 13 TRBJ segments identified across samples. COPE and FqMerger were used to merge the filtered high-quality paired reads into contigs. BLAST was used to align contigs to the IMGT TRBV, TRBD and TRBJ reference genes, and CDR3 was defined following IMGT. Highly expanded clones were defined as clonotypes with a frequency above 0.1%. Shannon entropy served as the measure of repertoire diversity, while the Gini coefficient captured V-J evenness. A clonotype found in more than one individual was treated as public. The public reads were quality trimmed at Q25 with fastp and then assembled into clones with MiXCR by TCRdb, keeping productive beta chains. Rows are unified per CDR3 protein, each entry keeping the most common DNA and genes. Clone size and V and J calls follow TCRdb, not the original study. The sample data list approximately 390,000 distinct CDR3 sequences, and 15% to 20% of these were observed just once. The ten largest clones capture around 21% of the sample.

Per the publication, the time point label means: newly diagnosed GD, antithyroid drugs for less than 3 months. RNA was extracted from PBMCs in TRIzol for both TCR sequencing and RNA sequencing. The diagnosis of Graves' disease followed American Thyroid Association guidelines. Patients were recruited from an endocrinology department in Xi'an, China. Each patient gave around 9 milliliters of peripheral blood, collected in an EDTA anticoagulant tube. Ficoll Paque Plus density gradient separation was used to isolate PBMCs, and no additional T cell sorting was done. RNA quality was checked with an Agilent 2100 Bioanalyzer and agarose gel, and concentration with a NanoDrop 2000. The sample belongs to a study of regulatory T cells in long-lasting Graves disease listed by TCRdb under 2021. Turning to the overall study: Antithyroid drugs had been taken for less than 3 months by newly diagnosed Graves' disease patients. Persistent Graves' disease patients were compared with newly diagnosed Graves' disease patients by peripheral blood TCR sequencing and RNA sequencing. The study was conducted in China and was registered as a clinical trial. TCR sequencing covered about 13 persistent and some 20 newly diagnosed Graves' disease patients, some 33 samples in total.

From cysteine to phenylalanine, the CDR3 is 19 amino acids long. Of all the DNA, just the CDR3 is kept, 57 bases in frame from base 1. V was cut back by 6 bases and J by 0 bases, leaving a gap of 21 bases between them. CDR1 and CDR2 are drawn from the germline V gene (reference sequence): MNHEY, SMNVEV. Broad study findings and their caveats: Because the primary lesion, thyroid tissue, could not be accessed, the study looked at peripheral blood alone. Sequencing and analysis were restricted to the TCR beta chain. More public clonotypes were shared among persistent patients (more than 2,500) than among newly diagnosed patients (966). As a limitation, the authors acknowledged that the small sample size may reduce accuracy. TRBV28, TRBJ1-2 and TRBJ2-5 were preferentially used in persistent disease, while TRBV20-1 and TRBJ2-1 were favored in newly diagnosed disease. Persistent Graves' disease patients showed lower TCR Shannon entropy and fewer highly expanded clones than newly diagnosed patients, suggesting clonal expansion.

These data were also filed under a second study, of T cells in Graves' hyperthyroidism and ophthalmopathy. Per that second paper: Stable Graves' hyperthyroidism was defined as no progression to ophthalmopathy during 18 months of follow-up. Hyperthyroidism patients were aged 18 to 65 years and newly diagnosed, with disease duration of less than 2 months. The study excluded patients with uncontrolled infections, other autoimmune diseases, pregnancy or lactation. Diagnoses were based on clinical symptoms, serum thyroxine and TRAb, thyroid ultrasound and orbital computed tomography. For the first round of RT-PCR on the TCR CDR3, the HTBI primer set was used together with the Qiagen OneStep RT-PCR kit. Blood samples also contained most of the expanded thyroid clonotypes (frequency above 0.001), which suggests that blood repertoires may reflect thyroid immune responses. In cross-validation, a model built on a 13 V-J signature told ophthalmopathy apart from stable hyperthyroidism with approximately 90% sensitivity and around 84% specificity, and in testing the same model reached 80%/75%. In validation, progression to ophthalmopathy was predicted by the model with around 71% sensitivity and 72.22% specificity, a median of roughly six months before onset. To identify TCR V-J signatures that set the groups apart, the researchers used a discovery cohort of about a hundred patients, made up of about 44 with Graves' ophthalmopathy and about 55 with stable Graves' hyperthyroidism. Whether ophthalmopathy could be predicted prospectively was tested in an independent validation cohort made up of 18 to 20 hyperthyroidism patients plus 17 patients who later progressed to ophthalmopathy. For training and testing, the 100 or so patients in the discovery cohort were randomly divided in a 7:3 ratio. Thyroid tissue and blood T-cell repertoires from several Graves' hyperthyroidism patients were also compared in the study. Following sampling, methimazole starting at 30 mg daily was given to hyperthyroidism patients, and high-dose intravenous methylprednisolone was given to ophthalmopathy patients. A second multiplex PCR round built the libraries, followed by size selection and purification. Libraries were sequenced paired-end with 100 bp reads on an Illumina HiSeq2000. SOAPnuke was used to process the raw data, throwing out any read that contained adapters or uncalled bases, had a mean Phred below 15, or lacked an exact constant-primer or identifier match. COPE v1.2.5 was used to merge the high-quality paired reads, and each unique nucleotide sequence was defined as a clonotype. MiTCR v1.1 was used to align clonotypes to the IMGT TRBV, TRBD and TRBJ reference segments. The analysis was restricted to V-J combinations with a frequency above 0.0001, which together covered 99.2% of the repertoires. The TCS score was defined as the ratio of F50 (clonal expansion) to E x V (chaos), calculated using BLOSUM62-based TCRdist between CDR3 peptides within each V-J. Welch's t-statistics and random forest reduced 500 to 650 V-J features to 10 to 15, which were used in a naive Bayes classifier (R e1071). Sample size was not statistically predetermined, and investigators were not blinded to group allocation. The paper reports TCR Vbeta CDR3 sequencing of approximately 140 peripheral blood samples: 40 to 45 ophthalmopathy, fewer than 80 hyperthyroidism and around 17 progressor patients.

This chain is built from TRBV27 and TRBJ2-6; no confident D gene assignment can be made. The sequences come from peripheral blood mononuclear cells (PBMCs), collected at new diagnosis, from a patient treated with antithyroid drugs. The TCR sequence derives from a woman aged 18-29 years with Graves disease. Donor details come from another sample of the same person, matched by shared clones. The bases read TGTGCCAGCAGACCAAGGGTTTTGAGTGCCGACTCTGGGGCCAACGTCCTGACTTTC. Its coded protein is CASRPRVLSADSGANVLTF.